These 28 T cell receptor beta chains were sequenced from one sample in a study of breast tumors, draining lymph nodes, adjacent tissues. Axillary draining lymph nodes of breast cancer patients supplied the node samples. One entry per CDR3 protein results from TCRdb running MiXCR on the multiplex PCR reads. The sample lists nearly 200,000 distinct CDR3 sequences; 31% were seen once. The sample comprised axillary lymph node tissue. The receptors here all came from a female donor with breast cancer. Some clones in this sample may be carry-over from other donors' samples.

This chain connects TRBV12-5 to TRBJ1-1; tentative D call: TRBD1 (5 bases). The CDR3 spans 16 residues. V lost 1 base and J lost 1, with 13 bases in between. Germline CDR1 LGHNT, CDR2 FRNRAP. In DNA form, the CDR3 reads TGTGCTAGTGGTTTGGGCCGACGGGGCACGAACACTGAAGCTTTCTTT. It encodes CASGLGRRGTNTEAFF. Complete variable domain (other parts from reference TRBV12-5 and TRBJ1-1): DARVTQTPRHKVTEMGQEVTMRCQPILGHNTVFWYRQTMMQGLELLAYFRNRAPLDDSGMPKDRFSAEMPDATLATLKIQPSEPRDSAVYFCASGLGRRGTNTEAFFGQGTRLTVV.

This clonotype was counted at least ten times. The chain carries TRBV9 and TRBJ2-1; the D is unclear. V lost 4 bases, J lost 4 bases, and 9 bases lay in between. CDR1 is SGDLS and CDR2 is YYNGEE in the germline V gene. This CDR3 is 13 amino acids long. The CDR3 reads CASSQAHYNEQFF. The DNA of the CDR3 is TGTGCCAGCAGCCAGGCCCATTACAATGAGCAGTTCTTC.

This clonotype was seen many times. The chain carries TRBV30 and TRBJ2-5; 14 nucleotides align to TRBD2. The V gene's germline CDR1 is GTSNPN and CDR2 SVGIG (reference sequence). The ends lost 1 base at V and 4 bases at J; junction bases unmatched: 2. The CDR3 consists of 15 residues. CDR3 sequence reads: CAWSGTSGGIETQYF. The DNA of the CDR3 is TGTGCCTGGAGTGGGACTAGCGGGGGGATAGAGACCCAGTACTTC.

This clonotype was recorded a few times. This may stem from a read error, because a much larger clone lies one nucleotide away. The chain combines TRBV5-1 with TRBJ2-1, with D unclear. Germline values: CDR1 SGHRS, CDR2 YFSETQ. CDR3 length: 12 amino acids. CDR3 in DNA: TGCGCCAGCAGCTTGGCCTTCAATGAGCACTTCTTC. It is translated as CASSLAFNEHFF.

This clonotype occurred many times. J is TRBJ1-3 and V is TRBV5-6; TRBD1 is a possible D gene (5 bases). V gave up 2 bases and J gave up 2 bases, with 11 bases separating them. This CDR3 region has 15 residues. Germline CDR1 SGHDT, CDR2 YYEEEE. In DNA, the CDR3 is TGTGCCAGCAGCTTTGGGATAGGGGCTGGAAACACCATATATTTT. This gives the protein CASSFGIGAGNTIYF.

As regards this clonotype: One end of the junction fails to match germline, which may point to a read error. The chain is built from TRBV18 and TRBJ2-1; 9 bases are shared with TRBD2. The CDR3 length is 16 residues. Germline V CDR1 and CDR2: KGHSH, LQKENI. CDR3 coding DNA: TGTGCCGGCTCACCATCGGGACTAGCAGACCTCAATGAGCAGTTCTTC. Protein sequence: CAGSPSGLADLNEQFF.

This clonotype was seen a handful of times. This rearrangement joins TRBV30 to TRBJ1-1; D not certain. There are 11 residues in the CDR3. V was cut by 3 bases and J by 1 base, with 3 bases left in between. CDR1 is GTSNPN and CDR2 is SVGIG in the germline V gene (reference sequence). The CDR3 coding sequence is TGTGCCTGGAGGTCGAACACTGAAGCTTTCTTT. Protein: CAWRSNTEAFF.

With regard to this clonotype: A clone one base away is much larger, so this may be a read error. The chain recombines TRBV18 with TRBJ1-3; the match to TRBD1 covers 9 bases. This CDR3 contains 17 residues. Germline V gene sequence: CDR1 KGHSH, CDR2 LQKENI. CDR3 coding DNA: TGTGCCAGCCCACCGAGGCGACAGGGGGACTCTGGAAACACCATATATTTT. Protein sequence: CASPPRRQGDSGNTIYF.

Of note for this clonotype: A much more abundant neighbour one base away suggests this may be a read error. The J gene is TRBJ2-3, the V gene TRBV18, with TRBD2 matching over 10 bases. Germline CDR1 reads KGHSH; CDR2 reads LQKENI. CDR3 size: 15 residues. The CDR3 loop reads CASSPWTSGTDAQYF. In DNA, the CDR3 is TGTGCCAGCTCACCATGGACTAGCGGCACAGATGCGCAGTATTTT.

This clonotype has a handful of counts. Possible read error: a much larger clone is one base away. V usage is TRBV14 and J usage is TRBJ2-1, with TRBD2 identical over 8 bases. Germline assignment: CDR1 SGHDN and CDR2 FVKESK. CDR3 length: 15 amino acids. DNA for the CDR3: TGTGCCAGCAGCCCAACCGGGATAGCGGGAAATGAGCCGTTCTTC. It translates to CASSPTGIAGNEPFF.

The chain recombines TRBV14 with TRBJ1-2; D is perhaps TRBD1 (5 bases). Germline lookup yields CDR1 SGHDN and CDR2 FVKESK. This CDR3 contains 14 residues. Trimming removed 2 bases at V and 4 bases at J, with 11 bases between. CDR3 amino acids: CASSQSRVAYGYTF. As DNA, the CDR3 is TGTGCCAGCAGCCAAAGCAGGGTAGCCTATGGCTACACCTTC.

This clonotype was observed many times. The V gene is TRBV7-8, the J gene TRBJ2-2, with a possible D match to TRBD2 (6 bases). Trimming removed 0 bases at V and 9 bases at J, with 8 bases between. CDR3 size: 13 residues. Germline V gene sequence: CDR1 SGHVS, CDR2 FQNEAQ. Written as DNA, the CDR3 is TGTGCCAGCAGCTTAGCCGGAGGGCGGGAGCTGTTTTTT. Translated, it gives CASSLAGGRELFF.

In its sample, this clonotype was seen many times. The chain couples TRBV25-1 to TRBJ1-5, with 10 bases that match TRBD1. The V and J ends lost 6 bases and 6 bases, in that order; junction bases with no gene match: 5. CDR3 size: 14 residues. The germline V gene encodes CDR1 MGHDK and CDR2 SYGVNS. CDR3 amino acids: CASRGQGQGQPQHF. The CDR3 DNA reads TGTGCCAGCAGGGGACAGGGGCAGGGTCAGCCCCAGCATTTT.

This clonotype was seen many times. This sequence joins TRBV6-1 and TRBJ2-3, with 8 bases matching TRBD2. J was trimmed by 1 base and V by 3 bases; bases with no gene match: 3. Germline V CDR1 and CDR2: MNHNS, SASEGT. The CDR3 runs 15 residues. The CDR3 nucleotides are TGTGCCAGCAGTGAGGTTAGCGGGGGCACAGATACGCAGTATTTT. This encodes CASSEVSGGTDTQYF.

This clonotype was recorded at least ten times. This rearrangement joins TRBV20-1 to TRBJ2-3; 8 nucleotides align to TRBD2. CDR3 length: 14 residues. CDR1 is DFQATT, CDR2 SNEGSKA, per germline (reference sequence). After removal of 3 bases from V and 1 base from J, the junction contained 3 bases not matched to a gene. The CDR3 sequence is CSARSGRGTDTQYF. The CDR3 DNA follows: TGCAGTGCTAGGTCCGGGAGGGGCACAGATACGCAGTATTTT.

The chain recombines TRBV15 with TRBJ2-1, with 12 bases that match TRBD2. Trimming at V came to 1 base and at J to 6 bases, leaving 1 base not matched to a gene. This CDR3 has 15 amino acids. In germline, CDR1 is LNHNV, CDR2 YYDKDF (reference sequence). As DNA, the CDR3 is TGTGCCACCAGCAGAGGGACTAGCGGGGTCAATGAGCAGTTCTTC. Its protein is CATSRGTSGVNEQFF.

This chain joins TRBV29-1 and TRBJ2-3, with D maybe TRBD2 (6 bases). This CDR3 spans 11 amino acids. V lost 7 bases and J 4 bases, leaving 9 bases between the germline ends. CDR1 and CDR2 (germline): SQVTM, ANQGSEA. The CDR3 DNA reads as TGCAGCGGGGGGGTCGCAGATACGCAGTATTTT. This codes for CSGGVADTQYF.

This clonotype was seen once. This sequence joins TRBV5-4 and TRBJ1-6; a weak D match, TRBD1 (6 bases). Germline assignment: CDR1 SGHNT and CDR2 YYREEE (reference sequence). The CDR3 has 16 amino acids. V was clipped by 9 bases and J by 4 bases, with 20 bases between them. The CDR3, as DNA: TGTGCCATACAAATACGAGGGGGAGGTTATAATTCACCCCTCCACTTT. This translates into CAIQIRGGGYNSPLHF.

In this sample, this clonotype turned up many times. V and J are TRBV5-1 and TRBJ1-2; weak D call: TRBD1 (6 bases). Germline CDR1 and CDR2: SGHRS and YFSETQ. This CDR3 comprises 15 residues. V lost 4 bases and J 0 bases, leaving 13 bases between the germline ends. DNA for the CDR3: TGCGCCAGCAGCCCGCGGGGGGCTCCTAACTATGGCTACACCTTC. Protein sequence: CASSPRGAPNYGYTF.

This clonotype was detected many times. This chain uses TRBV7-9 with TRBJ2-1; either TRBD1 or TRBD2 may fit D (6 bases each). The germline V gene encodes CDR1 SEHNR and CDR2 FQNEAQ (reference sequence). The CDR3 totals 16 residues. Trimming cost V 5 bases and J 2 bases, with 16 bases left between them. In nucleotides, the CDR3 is TGTGCCAGCAGCCCCGGTGGGGGGCAAGCCTACAATGAGCAGTTCTTC. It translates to CASSPGGGQAYNEQFF. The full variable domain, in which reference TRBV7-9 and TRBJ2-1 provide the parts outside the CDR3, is DTGVSQNPRHKITKRGQNVTFRCDPISEHNRLYWYRQTLGQGPEFLTYFQNEAQLEKSRLLSDRFSAERPKGSFSTLEIQRTEQGDSAMYLCASSPGGGQAYNEQFFGPGTRLTVL.

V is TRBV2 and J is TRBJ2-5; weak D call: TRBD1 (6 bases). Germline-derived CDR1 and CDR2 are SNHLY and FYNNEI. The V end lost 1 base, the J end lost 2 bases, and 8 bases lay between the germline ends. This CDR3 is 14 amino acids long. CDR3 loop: CASSEGQDQETQYF. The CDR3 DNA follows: TGTGCCAGCAGTGAAGGACAGGATCAAGAGACCCAGTACTTC.

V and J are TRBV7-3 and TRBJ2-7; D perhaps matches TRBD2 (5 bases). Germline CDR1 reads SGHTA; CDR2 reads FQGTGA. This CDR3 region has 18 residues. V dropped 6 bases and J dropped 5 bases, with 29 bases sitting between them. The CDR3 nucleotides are TGTGCCAGCAGTCATACCCTGCCCACCAGCGGCCAAACCCACGAGCAGTACTTC. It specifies CASSHTLPTSGQTHEQYF.

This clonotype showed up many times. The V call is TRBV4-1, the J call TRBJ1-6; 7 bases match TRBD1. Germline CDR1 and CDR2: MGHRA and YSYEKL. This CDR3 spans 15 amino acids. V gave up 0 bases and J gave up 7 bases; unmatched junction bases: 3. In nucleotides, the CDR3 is TGCGCCAGCAGCCAAGATGCAGGGGGGAATTCACCCCTCCACTTT. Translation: CASSQDAGGNSPLHF.

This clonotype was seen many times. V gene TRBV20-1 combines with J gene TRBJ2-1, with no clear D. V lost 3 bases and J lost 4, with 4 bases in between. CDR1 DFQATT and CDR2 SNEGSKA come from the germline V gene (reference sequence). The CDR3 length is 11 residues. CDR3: CSASRYNEQFF. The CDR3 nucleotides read TGCAGTGCTAGTAGATACAATGAGCAGTTCTTC.

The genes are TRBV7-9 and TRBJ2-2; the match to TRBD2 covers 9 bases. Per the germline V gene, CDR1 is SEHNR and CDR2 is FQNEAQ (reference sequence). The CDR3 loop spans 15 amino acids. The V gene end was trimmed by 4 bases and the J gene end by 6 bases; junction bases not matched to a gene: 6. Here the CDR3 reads CASSSASGDAGELFF. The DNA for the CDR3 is TGTGCCAGCAGCTCGGCTAGCGGGGACGCCGGGGAGCTGTTTTTT.

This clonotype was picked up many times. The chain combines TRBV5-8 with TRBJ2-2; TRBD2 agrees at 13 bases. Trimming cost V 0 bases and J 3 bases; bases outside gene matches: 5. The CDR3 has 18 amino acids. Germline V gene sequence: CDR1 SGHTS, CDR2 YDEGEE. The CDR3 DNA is TGTGCCAGCAGCTTGGCCCTGGGACTAGCGGGGTACACCGGGGAGCTGTTTTTT. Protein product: CASSLALGLAGYTGELFF.

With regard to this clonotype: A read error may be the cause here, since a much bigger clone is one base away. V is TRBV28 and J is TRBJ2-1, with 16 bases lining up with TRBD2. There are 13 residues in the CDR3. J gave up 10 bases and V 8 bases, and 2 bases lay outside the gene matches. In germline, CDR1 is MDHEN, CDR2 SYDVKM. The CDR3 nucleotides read TGTGCCAGCGGGACTAGCGGGAGGGGGGAGCAGTTCTTC. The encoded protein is CASGTSGRGEQFF.

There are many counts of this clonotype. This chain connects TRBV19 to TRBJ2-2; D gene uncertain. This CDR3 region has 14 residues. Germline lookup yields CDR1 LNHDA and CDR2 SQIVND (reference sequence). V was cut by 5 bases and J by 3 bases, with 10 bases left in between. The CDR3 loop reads CASSSGSYTGELFF. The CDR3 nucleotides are TGTGCCAGTAGTTCCGGGTCTTACACCGGGGAGCTGTTTTTT.